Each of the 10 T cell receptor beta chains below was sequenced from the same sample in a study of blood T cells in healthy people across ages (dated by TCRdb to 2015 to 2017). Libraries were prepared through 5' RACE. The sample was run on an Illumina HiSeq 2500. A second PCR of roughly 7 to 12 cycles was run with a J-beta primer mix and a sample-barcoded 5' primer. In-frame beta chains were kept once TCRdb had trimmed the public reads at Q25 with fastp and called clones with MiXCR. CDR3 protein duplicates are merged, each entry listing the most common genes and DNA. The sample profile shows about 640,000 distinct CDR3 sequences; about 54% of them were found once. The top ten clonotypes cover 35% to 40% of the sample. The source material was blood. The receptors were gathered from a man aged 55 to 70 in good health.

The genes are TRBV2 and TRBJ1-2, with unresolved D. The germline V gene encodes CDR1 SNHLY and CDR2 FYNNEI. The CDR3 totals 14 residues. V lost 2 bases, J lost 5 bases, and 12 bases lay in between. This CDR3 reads CASSEWQNIYGYTF. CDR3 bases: TGTGCCAGCAGTGAATGGCAGAACATTTATGGCTACACCTTC.

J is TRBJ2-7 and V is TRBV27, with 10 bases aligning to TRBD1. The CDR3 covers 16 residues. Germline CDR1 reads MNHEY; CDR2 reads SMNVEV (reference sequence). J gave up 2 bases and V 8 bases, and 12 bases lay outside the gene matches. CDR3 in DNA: TGTGCCAGCTTACCTTTCCGGGACAGGGGTCCCTACGAGCAGTACTTC. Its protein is CASLPFRDRGPYEQYF.

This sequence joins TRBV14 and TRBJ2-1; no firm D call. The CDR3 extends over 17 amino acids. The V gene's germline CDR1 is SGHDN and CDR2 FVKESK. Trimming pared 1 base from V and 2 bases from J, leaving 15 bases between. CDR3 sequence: CASSQAPGVPPYNEQFF. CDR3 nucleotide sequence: TGTGCCAGCAGCCAAGCCCCTGGGGTCCCCCCCTACAATGAGCAGTTCTTC.

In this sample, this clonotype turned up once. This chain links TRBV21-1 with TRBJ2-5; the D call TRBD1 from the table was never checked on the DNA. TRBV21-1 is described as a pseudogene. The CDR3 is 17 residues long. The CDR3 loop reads CASSKKFKGRGNHGQYF. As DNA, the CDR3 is TGTGCCAGCAGCAAAAAATTTAAGGGACGGGGGAACCACGGGCAGTACTTC.

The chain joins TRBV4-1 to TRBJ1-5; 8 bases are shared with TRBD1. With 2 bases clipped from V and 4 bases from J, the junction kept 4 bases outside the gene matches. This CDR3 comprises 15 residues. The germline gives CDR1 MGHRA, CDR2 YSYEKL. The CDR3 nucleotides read TGCGCCAGCAGCCAAAGGACAGGGACAAATCAGCCCCAGCATTTT. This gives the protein CASSQRTGTNQPQHF.

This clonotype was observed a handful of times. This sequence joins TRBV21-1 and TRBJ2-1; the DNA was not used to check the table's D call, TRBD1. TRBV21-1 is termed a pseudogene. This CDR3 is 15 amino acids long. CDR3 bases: TGTGCCAGCAGCAAAGTGCAGGGGGCGAGGGATGAGCAGTTCTTC. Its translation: CASSKVQGARDEQFF.

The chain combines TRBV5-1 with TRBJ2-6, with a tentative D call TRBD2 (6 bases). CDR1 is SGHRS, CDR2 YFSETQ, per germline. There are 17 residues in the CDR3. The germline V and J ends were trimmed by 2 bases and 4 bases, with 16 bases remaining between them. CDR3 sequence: CASSFPGRMGGANVLTF. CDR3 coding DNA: TGCGCCAGCAGCTTTCCAGGGAGGATGGGAGGGGCCAACGTCCTGACTTTC. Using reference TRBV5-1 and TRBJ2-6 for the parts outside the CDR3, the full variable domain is KAGVTQTPRYLIKTRGQQVTLSCSPISGHRSVSWYQQTPGQGLQFLFEYFSETQRNKGNFPGRFSGRQFSNSRSEMNVSTLELGDSALYLCASSFPGRMGGANVLTFGAGSRLTVL.

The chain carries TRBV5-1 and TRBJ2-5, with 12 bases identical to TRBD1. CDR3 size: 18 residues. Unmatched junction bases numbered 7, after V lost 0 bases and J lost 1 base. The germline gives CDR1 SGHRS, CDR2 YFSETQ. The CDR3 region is CASSLVGQGAGSQETQYF. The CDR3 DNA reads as TGCGCCAGCAGCTTGGTGGGACAGGGGGCCGGGTCCCAAGAGACCCAGTACTTC.

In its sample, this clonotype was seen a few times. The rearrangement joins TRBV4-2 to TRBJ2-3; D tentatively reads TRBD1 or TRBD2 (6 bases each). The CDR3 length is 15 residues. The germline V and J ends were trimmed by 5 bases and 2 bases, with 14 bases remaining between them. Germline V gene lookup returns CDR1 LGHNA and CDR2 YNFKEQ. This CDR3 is CASSAVGGNTDTQYF. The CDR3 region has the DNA TGTGCCAGCAGCGCGGTAGGGGGGAACACAGATACGCAGTATTTT.

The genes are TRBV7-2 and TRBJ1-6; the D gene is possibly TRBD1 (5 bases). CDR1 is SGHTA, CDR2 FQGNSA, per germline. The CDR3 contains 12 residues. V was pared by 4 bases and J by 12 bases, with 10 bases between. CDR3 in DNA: TGTGCCAGCAGCTCCGACAGAAAACCCCTCCACTTT. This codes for CASSSDRKPLHF. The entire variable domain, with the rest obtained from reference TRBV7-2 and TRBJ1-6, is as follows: GAGVSQSPSNKVTEKGKDVELRCDPISGHTALYWYRQSLGQGLEFLIYFQGNSAPDKSGLPSDRFSAERTGGSVSTLTIQRTQQEDSAVYLCASSSDRKPLHFGNGTRLTVT.